The clone carrying this T cell receptor (beta chain) was observed a handful of times. The antigen is undetermined. Antigen-specific CD4+ T cell clonotypes were called by their expansion after viral peptide-pool culture in ViraFEST. Culturing for approximately 10 days preceded CD4+ T cell isolation. PCR-confirmed SARS-CoV-2 infection occurred in the person between March and December 2020. CDR1 is SGHTA and CDR2 is FQGNSA in the germline V gene. The CDR3 contains 16 residues. Trimming removed 5 bases at V and 4 bases at J, with 20 bases between. Sequenced by immunoSEQ multiplex PCR; TCRdb stores in-frame clones only, minus some. The sample shows around 49,000 clones, around 79% of them seen only once. This specimen belongs to a study of vaccination effects on CD4 cells after COVID-19.

The specimen comprised CD4+ T cells from PBMCs cultured with a peptide pool, sampled before COVID-19 vaccination. This chain uses TRBV7-2 with TRBJ2-5; maybe TRBD2 (7 bases). This clonotype originated in a human donor who had a prior SARS-CoV-2 infection. The CDR3 region has the DNA TGTGCCAGCAGCCCCAATTGGGGCGGGGGCGGAGAGACCCAGTACTTC. This translates into CASSPNWGGGGETQYF.